This is a list of T cell receptor beta chains from one sample in a study of cytomegalovirus exposure and HLA in healthy donors. Only in-frame clones appear in the TCRdb table, and some are missing; sequencing was by immunoSEQ multiplex PCR. The table lists 150,000 to 170,000 clones, approximately 86% of them singletons. Sequences were obtained from PBMCs. The source is a man between 18 and 29 years old in good health and CMV-seropositive. The CDR3 runs from the conserved cysteine through the conserved F or W. Fields, in order: D gene, clone size, J gene, V gene, CDR3 protein, CDR3 DNA. D genes are given only for firm matches. Clone sizes are given selectively: once, few, many, or a class where the clone is expanded.

D gene: -; clone size: once; J gene: TRBJ1-1; V gene: TRBV7-2; CDR3 protein: CASSVTSQGSEAFF; CDR3 DNA: TGTGCCAGCAGCGTCACCTCACAGGGATCTGAAGCTTTCTTT
D gene: -; clone size: -; J gene: TRBJ2-2; V gene: TRBV19; CDR3 protein: CASSIDRGATGELFF; CDR3 DNA: TGTGCCAGTAGTATAGACAGGGGAGCAACCGGGGAGCTGTTTTTT
D gene: -; clone size: -; J gene: TRBJ2-7; V gene: TRBV19; CDR3 protein: CASSIQASSYEQYF; CDR3 DNA: TGTGCCAGTAGTATACAGGCTTCCTCCTACGAGCAGTACTTC
D gene: -; clone size: -; J gene: TRBJ1-2; V gene: TRBV9; CDR3 protein: CASSVGAETYGYTF; CDR3 DNA: TGTGCCAGCAGCGTAGGGGCAGAGACCTATGGCTACACCTTC
D gene: -; clone size: -; J gene: TRBJ2-7; V gene: TRBV7-9; CDR3 protein: CASSLAHRGEQYF; CDR3 DNA: TGTGCCAGCAGCTTAGCCCATAGAGGGGAGCAGTACTTC
D gene: TRBD1; clone size: -; J gene: TRBJ1-2; V gene: TRBV7-9; CDR3 protein: CASSLAQDRAVYGYTF; CDR3 DNA: TGTGCCAGCAGCTTAGCGCAGGACAGGGCCGTCTATGGCTACACCTTC
D gene: TRBD2; clone size: -; J gene: TRBJ2-7; V gene: TRBV10-3; CDR3 protein: CAISVSGRASYEQYF; CDR3 DNA: TGTGCCATCAGTGTTAGCGGGAGGGCCTCCTACGAGCAGTACTTC
D gene: -; clone size: -; J gene: TRBJ2-3; V gene: TRBV29-1; CDR3 protein: CSGGRASTDTQYF; CDR3 DNA: TGCAGCGGCGGGCGGGCTAGCACAGATACGCAGTATTTT
D gene: -; clone size: -; J gene: TRBJ2-5; V gene: TRBV11-1; CDR3 protein: CASSLHGGTKETQYF; CDR3 DNA: TGTGCCAGCAGCTTACACGGGGGGACAAAAGAGACCCAGTACTTC
D gene: TRBD2; clone size: -; J gene: TRBJ2-3; V gene: TRBV13; CDR3 protein: CASSQDGASGADTQYF; CDR3 DNA: TGTGCCAGCAGCCAAGATGGGGCTAGCGGGGCAGATACGCAGTATTTT
D gene: -; clone size: -; J gene: TRBJ2-3; V gene: TRBV5-1; CDR3 protein: CASSLSDPGDTQYF; CDR3 DNA: TGCGCCAGCAGCTTGTCCGATCCCGGGGATACGCAGTATTTT
D gene: -; clone size: -; J gene: TRBJ2-1; V gene: TRBV29-1; CDR3 protein: CSVEGTTSYNEQFF; CDR3 DNA: TGCAGCGTTGAAGGGACTACCTCCTACAATGAGCAGTTCTTC
D gene: TRBD1; clone size: -; J gene: TRBJ1-5; V gene: TRBV11-2; CDR3 protein: CASSPSTGHNQPQHF; CDR3 DNA: TGTGCCAGCAGCCCTTCGACAGGGCACAATCAGCCCCAGCATTTT
D gene: -; clone size: -; J gene: TRBJ2-7; V gene: TRBV6-5; CDR3 protein: CASSISGYEQYF; CDR3 DNA: TGTGCCAGCAGCATTAGCGGCTACGAGCAGTACTTC
D gene: -; clone size: -; J gene: TRBJ2-2; V gene: TRBV7-3; CDR3 protein: CASSLSGNTGELFF; CDR3 DNA: TGTGCCAGCAGCTTATCAGGGAACACCGGGGAGCTGTTTTTT
D gene: -; clone size: -; J gene: TRBJ2-3; V gene: TRBV5-1; CDR3 protein: CASRRGTAFTDTQYF; CDR3 DNA: TGCGCCAGCAGACGCGGGACAGCCTTCACAGATACGCAGTATTTT
D gene: -; clone size: -; J gene: TRBJ1-2; V gene: TRBV5-4; CDR3 protein: CASSSPGETFPQYGYTF; CDR3 DNA: TGTGCCAGCAGCTCCCCCGGGGAAACATTTCCCCAATATGGCTACACCTTC
D gene: -; clone size: -; J gene: TRBJ2-1; V gene: TRBV6-5; CDR3 protein: CASSTGSPSYNEQFF; CDR3 DNA: TGTGCCAGCAGTACCGGGTCTCCCAGCTACAATGAGCAGTTCTTC
D gene: TRBD1; clone size: -; J gene: TRBJ2-7; V gene: TRBV6-5; CDR3 protein: CASSYDGQGISYEQYF; CDR3 DNA: TGTGCCAGCAGTTACGATGGACAGGGGATCAGCTACGAGCAGTACTTC
D gene: TRBD1; clone size: -; J gene: TRBJ2-7; V gene: TRBV29-1; CDR3 protein: CSVVQGAGEQYF; CDR3 DNA: TGCAGCGTTGTCCAGGGGGCAGGGGAGCAGTACTTC
D gene: -; clone size: -; J gene: TRBJ2-7; V gene: TRBV21-1; CDR3 protein: CASSRKGQVNSYEQYF; CDR3 DNA: TGTGCCAGCAGCAGAAAGGGACAGGTTAACTCCTACGAGCAGTACTTC
D gene: TRBD1; clone size: -; J gene: TRBJ2-3; V gene: TRBV27; CDR3 protein: CASRITGGEDTQYF; CDR3 DNA: TGTGCCAGCAGGATCACAGGGGGAGAGGATACGCAGTATTTT
D gene: TRBD1; clone size: -; J gene: TRBJ1-2; V gene: TRBV11-2; CDR3 protein: CASSGLRRDRASNYGYTF; CDR3 DNA: TGTGCCAGCAGCGGATTAAGGCGGGACAGGGCTTCTAACTATGGCTACACCTTC
D gene: -; clone size: -; J gene: TRBJ2-3; V gene: TRBV4-3; CDR3 protein: CASSQDKGWGTQYF; CDR3 DNA: TGCGCCAGCAGCCAAGATAAGGGGTGGGGTACGCAGTATTTT
D gene: -; clone size: -; J gene: TRBJ2-1; V gene: TRBV25-1; CDR3 protein: CASSEYLVYGGVYNEQFF; CDR3 DNA: TGTGCCAGCAGTGAATATCTAGTGTATGGCGGAGTCTACAATGAGCAGTTCTTC
D gene: -; clone size: -; J gene: TRBJ1-1; V gene: TRBV6-5; CDR3 protein: CASRIQGNTEAFF; CDR3 DNA: TGTGCCAGCAGAATCCAGGGGAACACTGAAGCTTTCTTT
D gene: TRBD1; clone size: -; J gene: TRBJ2-2; V gene: TRBV5-1; CDR3 protein: CASSLEQGWTGELFF; CDR3 DNA: TGCGCCAGCAGCTTGGAACAGGGGTGGACCGGGGAGCTGTTTTTT
D gene: -; clone size: -; J gene: TRBJ2-5; V gene: TRBV11-2; CDR3 protein: CASSPPSGLATQYF; CDR3 DNA: TGTGCCAGCAGCCCACCCAGTGGGTTAGCGACCCAGTACTTC